This T cell receptor (beta chain) was captured in a study of T cell responses to AZD1222 COVID-19 vaccine. General study results and limits: The donor group comprised mostly white British people and more females; the analysis possibly underestimated clonal diversity. Compared with day 0, the breadth and depth of the Spike-specific TCR repertoire rose significantly after two doses of AZD1222.

Only in-frame clones appear in the TCRdb table, and some are missing; sequencing was by immunoSEQ multiplex PCR. This table has some 150,000 clones, around 83% appearing once. Details on this clone: What it binds is unknown.

The CDR3 contains 11 residues. V was clipped by 3 bases and J by 4 bases, with 3 bases between them. Germline CDR1 ENHRY, CDR2 SYGVKD. The chain employs TRBV10-3 and TRBJ2-5, with unresolved D. The source was peripheral blood, collected 28 days after the second AZD1222 dose. This TCR was sampled from an adult who received the AZD1222 COVID-19 vaccine. The CDR3 sequence is CAISEAETQYF. The CDR3 bases are TGTGCCATCAGTGAAGCAGAGACCCAGTACTTC.